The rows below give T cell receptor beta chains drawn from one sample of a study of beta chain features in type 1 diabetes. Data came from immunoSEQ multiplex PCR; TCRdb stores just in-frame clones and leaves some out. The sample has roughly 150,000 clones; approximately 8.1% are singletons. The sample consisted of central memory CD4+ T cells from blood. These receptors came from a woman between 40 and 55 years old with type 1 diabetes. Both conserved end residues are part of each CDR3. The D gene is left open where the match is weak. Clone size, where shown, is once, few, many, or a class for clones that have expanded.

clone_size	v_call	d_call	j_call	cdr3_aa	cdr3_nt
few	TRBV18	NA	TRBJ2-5	CASSPTVQETQYF	TGTGCCAGCTCACCGACAGTCCAAGAGACCCAGTACTTC
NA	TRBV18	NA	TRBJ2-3	CASSQGDTQYF	TGTGCCAGCTCCCAGGGGGATACGCAGTATTTT
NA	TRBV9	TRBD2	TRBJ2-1	CASSVAGRGGLATSEQFF	TGTGCCAGCAGCGTAGCGGGCAGAGGGGGACTAGCGACGTCGGAGCAGTTCTTC
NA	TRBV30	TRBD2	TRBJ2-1	CAWSPGGGRAREQFF	TGTGCCTGGAGTCCCGGGGGCGGGAGGGCCCGGGAGCAGTTCTTC
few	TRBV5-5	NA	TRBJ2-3	CASSLSLSEADTQYF	TGTGCCAGCAGCTTGTCACTGAGTGAGGCAGATACGCAGTATTTT
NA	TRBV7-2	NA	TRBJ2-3	CASSARADTQYF	TGTGCCAGCAGCGCCCGAGCGGATACGCAGTATTTT
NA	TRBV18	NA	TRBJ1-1	CASSPLAGANTEAFF	TGTGCCAGCTCACCACTGGCAGGGGCAAACACTGAAGCTTTCTTT
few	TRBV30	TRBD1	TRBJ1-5	CALDRGRGQPQHF	TGTGCCTTAGACAGGGGAAGAGGACAGCCCCAGCATTTT
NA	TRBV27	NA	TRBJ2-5	CASSLMGAAETQYF	TGTGCCAGCAGTTTGATGGGGGCCGCAGAGACCCAGTACTTC
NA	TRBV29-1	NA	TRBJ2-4	CSVEGGPKNIQYF	TGCAGCGTTGAGGGGGGGCCCAAAAACATTCAGTACTTC
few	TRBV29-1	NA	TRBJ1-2	CSVEPGSRYGYTF	TGCAGCGTTGAACCTGGGAGTCGCTATGGCTACACCTTC
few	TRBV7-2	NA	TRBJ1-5	CASSSLDGNGPQHF	TGTGCCAGCAGCTCCCTGGACGGGAATGGGCCCCAGCATTTT
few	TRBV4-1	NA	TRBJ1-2	CASSSGGSYGYTF	TGCGCCAGCAGCTCGGGGGGAAGCTATGGCTACACCTTC
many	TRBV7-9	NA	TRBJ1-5	CASSNLRQPQHF	TGTGCCAGCAGCAACTTACGCCAGCCCCAGCATTTT
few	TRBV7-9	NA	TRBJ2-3	CASSLLGGTDTQYF	TGTGCCAGCAGCTTACTAGGGGGAACAGATACGCAGTATTTT
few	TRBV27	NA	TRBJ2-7	CATRGGTVGYEQYF	TGTGCCACAAGGGGCGGGACAGTAGGGTACGAGCAGTACTTC
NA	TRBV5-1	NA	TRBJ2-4	CASTSGGDRNIQYF	TGCGCCAGCACCTCAGGAGGGGACAGAAACATTCAGTACTTC
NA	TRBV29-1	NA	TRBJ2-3	CSGATSTDTQYF	TGCAGCGGTGCCACTAGCACAGATACGCAGTATTTT
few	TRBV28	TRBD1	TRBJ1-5	CASSPYDRDQPQHF	TGTGCCAGCAGTCCCTACGACAGGGATCAGCCCCAGCATTTT
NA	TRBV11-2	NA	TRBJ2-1	CASTQYSGTGNEQFF	TGTGCCAGCACCCAATATAGCGGGACAGGGAATGAGCAGTTCTTC
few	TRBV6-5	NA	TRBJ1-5	CASSYTGGTNQPQHF	TGTGCCAGCAGTTACACGGGGGGTACCAATCAGCCCCAGCATTTT
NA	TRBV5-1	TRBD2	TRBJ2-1	CASSLSGTSGGAEWNEQFF	TGCGCCAGCAGCTTGAGTGGGACTAGCGGGGGGGCCGAGTGGAATGAGCAGTTCTTC
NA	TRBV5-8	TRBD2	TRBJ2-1	CATEAGKGFQFF	TGTGCCACTGAAGCGGGAAAAGGTTTTCAGTTCTTC
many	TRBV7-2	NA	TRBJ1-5	CASSLVSGPQHF	TGTGCCAGCAGCTTAGTATCTGGCCCCCAGCATTTT
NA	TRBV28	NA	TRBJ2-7	CASSLGGTGRYEQYF	TGTGCCAGCAGTTTAGGAGGGACGGGTAGGTACGAGCAGTACTTC
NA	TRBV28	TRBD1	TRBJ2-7	CASTLRGTGFAEQYF	TGTGCCAGCACCTTAAGAGGGACAGGCTTCGCCGAGCAGTACTTC
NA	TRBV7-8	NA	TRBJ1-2	CASSVTGTYGYTF	TGTGCCAGCAGCGTAACAGGGACCTATGGCTACACCTTC
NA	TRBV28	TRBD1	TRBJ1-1	CASSLEGTGNTEAFF	TGTGCCAGCAGTTTAGAGGGGACAGGTAACACTGAAGCTTTCTTT
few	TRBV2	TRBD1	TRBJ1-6	CASRTGKSSYNSPLHF	TGTGCCAGCCGGACAGGGAAAAGCTCCTATAATTCACCCCTCCACTTT
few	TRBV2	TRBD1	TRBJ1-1	CASRRTGGAQFEAFF	TGTGCCAGCAGGAGGACAGGGGGAGCCCAGTTTGAAGCTTTCTTT
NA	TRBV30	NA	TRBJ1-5	CAYDSKTLNNQPQHF	TGTGCCTACGACAGCAAAACATTAAACAATCAGCCCCAGCATTTT
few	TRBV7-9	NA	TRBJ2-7	CASSLRERQGEQYF	TGTGCCAGCAGCCTACGGGAGAGACAGGGCGAGCAGTACTTC
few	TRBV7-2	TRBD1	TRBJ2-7	CASSSPDRGTYEQYF	TGTGCCAGCAGCTCGCCGGACAGGGGAACCTACGAGCAGTACTTC
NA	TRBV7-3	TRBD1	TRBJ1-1	CASSQGEDTEAFF	TGTGCCAGCAGCCAGGGGGAGGACACTGAAGCTTTCTTT
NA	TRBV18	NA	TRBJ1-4	CASSPTGYEKLFF	TGTGCCAGCTCACCAACAGGATATGAAAAACTGTTTTTT
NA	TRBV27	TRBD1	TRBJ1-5	CASSLRTPGQGPNQPQHF	TGTGCCAGCAGTTTACGAACCCCAGGACAGGGGCCCAATCAGCCCCAGCATTTT
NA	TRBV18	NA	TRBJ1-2	CASSQGKGANYGYTF	TGTGCCAGCTCACAAGGGAAGGGGGCTAACTATGGCTACACCTTC
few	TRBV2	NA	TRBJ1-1	CASSPNRREAFF	TGTGCCAGCAGCCCAAATCGGCGGGAAGCTTTCTTT
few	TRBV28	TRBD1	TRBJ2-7	CASRTPTGGQVYEQYF	TGTGCCAGCAGAACTCCTACAGGGGGCCAAGTTTACGAGCAGTACTTC
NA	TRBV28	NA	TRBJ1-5	CASSFTRQVGNQPQHF	TGTGCCAGCAGTTTCACTCGACAGGTGGGGAATCAGCCCCAGCATTTT
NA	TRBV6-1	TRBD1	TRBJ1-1	CASQAPGGGYTEAFF	TGTGCCAGCCAAGCCCCAGGGGGAGGCTACACTGAAGCTTTCTTT
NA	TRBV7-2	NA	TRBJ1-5	CASGRDTGNQPQHF	TGTGCCAGCGGGAGGGACACCGGCAATCAGCCCCAGCATTTT
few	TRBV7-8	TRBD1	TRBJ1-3	CASSRTGQGSGNTIYF	TGTGCCAGCAGCCGCACCGGACAGGGCAGTGGAAACACCATATATTTT
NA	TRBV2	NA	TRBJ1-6	CASTYEQGGDSPLHF	TGTGCCAGCACTTATGAACAGGGTGGGGACTCACCCCTCCACTTT
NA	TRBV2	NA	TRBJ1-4	CASRLQSPNEKLFF	TGTGCCAGCAGGTTACAGAGTCCTAATGAAAAACTGTTTTTT
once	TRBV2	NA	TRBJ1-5	CASRDSNQPQHF	TGTGCCAGTAGAGACAGTAATCAGCCCCAGCATTTT
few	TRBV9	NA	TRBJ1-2	CASSVRGGYGYTF	TGTGCCAGCAGCGTACGGGGTGGCTATGGCTACACCTTC
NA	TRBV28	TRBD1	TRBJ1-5	CASRPDRVNNQPQHF	TGTGCCAGCAGACCCGACAGGGTTAACAATCAGCCCCAGCATTTT
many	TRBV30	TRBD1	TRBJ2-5	CAWSVQGAETQYF	TGTGCCTGGAGTGTACAGGGGGCTGAGACCCAGTACTTC
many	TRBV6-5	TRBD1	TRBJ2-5	CASSPLNRGQETQYF	TGTGCCAGCAGTCCGCTGAACAGGGGGCAAGAGACCCAGTACTTC
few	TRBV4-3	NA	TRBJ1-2	CASSERQGGGYTF	TGCGCCAGCAGCGAGAGGCAGGGAGGCGGCTACACCTTC
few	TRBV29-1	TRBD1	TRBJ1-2	CRRTGRLEGGYTF	TGCAGGAGGACAGGGCGATTGGAGGGTGGCTACACCTTC
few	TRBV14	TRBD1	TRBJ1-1	CASSHRQGDTGSTEAFF	TGTGCCAGCAGCCACCGACAGGGGGATACGGGGAGCACTGAAGCTTTCTTT
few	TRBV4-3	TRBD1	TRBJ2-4	CASSQSPGTGGENIQYF	TGCGCCAGCAGCCAGTCTCCCGGGACAGGGGGCGAAAACATTCAGTACTTC
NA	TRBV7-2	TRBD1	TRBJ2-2	CASSRQGEDTGELFF	TGTGCCAGCAGCCGACAGGGGGAGGACACCGGGGAGCTGTTTTTT